A single sample is the source of the 17 T cell receptor beta chains below, sequenced in a study of T cell repertoires in cytomegalovirus infection. Each CDR3 protein gets one entry after TCRdb re-called the reads with MiXCR. Among 740,000 or so distinct CDR3 sequences listed, 35% to 45% were seen once. The sequenced material came from PBMCs. The source of these receptors is a human donor in good health (CMV status not recorded). Some clones in this sample may be carry-over from other donors' samples.

This rearrangement joins TRBV29-1 to TRBJ2-1; D might be TRBD2 (6 bases). In germline, CDR1 is SQVTM, CDR2 ANQGSEA. This CDR3 is built from 10 residues. The CDR3 region is CSPAGNEQFF. CDR3 coding DNA: TGCAGTCCCGCGGGGAATGAGCAGTTCTTC.

This clonotype was counted between two and nine times. The V gene is TRBV3-1, the J gene TRBJ2-3; D gene uncertain. Germline assignment: CDR1 LGHDT and CDR2 YNNKEL (reference sequence). The V and J ends lost 1 base and 5 bases respectively, with 4 bases between them. This CDR3 spans 12 amino acids. CDR3 in DNA: TGTGCCAGCAGCCAAGTCGAAGATACGCAGTATTTT. Its protein is CASSQVEDTQYF.

This clonotype was picked up a small number of times. J is TRBJ1-1 and V is TRBV28; TRBD1 might be the D (5 bases). The CDR3 covers 14 residues. Trimming pared 7 bases from V and 1 base from J, leaving 13 bases between. Germline CDR1 is MDHEN and CDR2 is SYDVKM. Here the CDR3 reads CASNSAGPNTEAFF. The CDR3 nucleotides are TGTGCCAGCAATTCCGCGGGGCCGAACACTGAAGCTTTCTTT.

A remark on this clonotype: One junction end disagrees with the germline gene, perhaps due to a read error. V and J are TRBV6-6 and TRBJ1-4; D gene uncertain. The CDR3 consists of 17 residues. Germline CDR1 MNHNY, CDR2 SVGAGI (reference sequence). The CDR3 DNA sequence: TGTACCAGCAGTTACCCGCCTACGAAGATCTTTAATGAAAAACTGTTTTTT. It is translated as CTSSYPPTKIFNEKLFF.

This clonotype was counted many times. The chain employs TRBV6-1 and TRBJ2-2; the D is unclear. Trimming took 3 bases from V and 4 from J, leaving 6 bases between them. This CDR3 is built from 13 residues. Germline V gives CDR1 MNHNS, CDR2 SASEGT. In DNA form, the CDR3 reads TGTGCCAGCAGTGATACCCCCACCGGGGAGCTGTTTTTT. Its translation is CASSDTPTGELFF.

This clonotype has more than one count but fewer than ten. The chain carries TRBV6-1 and TRBJ1-1, with TRBD1 identical over 7 bases. With V trimmed by 6 bases and J by 1 base, 11 bases remained unmatched. This CDR3 contains 16 residues. Germline CDR1 and CDR2: MNHNS and SASEGT. The CDR3 DNA sequence: TGTGCCAGCAGGAACCGGGACAGCTACTCGAACACTGAAGCTTTCTTT. This gives the protein CASRNRDSYSNTEAFF.

Worth noting for this clonotype: A much larger clonotype is one base distant, so this may be a read error. The genes are TRBV7-2 and TRBJ1-4; weak D call: TRBD1 (5 bases). This CDR3 comprises 15 residues. CDR1 and CDR2 (germline): SGHTA, FQGNSA. The V gene lost 1 base and the J gene lost 4 bases, with 10 bases spanning the gap. CDR3 in DNA: TGTGCCAGCAGCTTAGAGCAGGGTGTTAATGAAAAACTGTTTTTT. This codes for CASSLEQGVNEKLFF.

CDR3 residues: CSVDRTGAGELFF. The CDR3 DNA reads as TGCAGCGTTGACCGGACAGGGGCCGGGGAGCTGTTTTTT. The rearrangement uses TRBV29-1 and TRBJ2-2, with 9 bases matching TRBD1. This CDR3 region has 13 residues. Germline-derived CDR1 and CDR2 are SQVTM and ANQGSEA. Germline trimming cut 3 bases from V and 6 bases from J; bases unmatched to any gene: 2.

Note on this clonotype: A read error may explain this, as a much larger clone is one base away. The CDR3 region is CASSPQGRGMNTEAFF. The CDR3 DNA reads TGTGCCAGTAGTCCCCAAGGCAGGGGCATGAACACTGAAGCTTTCTTT. V is TRBV19 and J is TRBJ1-1; TRBD1 is a possible D gene (6 bases). V was trimmed by 5 bases and J by 0 bases, leaving 16 bases between them. Germline CDR1 LNHDA, CDR2 SQIVND (reference sequence). This CDR3 is 16 amino acids long.

This clonotype was counted between two and nine times. The chain links TRBV28 to TRBJ2-7; 8 nucleotides match TRBD1. The J segment lost 4 bases and the V segment lost 6 bases, leaving 14 bases of the junction unmatched. The CDR3 consists of 16 residues. Germline V gene lookup returns CDR1 MDHEN and CDR2 SYDVKM. In DNA form, the CDR3 reads TGTGCCAGCAGCGCTCGGGACAGGCCGGGGACGTACGAGCAGTACTTC. Its protein product is CASSARDRPGTYEQYF.

The chain couples TRBV20-1 to TRBJ2-1; D remains ambiguous. The V end was cut by 6 bases, the J end by 11 bases, with 8 bases between. The CDR3 sequence is 9 residues long. Germline V gene sequence: CDR1 DFQATT, CDR2 SNEGSKA (reference sequence). Here the CDR3 reads CSAPPQQFF. In DNA form, the CDR3 reads TGCAGTGCCCCACCGCAGCAGTTCTTC.

The chain is built from TRBV7-2 and TRBJ1-3, with D perhaps TRBD1 (5 bases). From germline, CDR1 is SGHTA and CDR2 FQGNSA. The CDR3 has 15 amino acids. Trimming took off 7 bases at V and 4 bases at J, with 17 bases between the two ends. The CDR3 DNA follows: TGTGCCAGCACCTTTAAAGCAGGGCGAGGAAACACCATATATTTT. Translating gives CASTFKAGRGNTIYF. Combining the CDR3 with reference TRBV7-2 and TRBJ1-3 gives the whole variable domain GAGVSQSPSNKVTEKGKDVELRCDPISGHTALYWYRQSLGQGLEFLIYFQGNSAPDKSGLPSDRFSAERTGGSVSTLTIQRTQQEDSAVYLCASTFKAGRGNTIYFGEGSWLTVV.

The V gene is TRBV5-5, the J gene TRBJ2-7, with 9 bases aligning to TRBD1. Germline-derived CDR1 and CDR2 are SGHKS and YYEKEE (reference sequence). V was clipped by 7 bases and J by 4 bases; unmatched bases: 6. This CDR3 comprises 13 residues. This CDR3 reads CASGGTGKYEQYF. In nucleotides, the CDR3 is TGTGCCAGCGGAGGGACAGGGAAGTACGAGCAGTACTTC. Full variable domain (outside the CDR3, taken from reference TRBV5-5 and TRBJ2-7): DAGVTQSPTHLIKTRGQQVTLRCSPISGHKSVSWYQQVLGQGPQFIFQYYEKEERGRGNFPDRFSARQFPNYSSELNVNALLLGDSALYLCASGGTGKYEQYFGPGTRLTVT.

This clonotype was detected a few times. The rearrangement joins TRBV11-2 to TRBJ2-3; the match to TRBD2 covers 7 bases. The CDR3 sequence is 17 residues long. The V gene's germline CDR1 is SGHAT and CDR2 FQNNGV. With 5 bases clipped from V and 0 bases from J, the junction kept 11 bases outside the gene matches. The CDR3 DNA reads TGTGCCAGCAGCATAAAACCTAGCGGCCTAAGCACAGATACGCAGTATTTT. It yields the protein CASSIKPSGLSTDTQYF. The whole variable domain, remainder taken from reference TRBV11-2 and TRBJ2-3, is EAGVAQSPRYKIIEKRQSVAFWCNPISGHATLYWYQQILGQGPKLLIQFQNNGVVDDSQLPKDRFSAERLKGVDSTLKIQPAKLEDSAVYLCASSIKPSGLSTDTQYFGPGTRLTVL.

The J gene is TRBJ2-1, the V gene TRBV6-1; 7 bases are shared with TRBD1. Trimming removed 6 bases from V and 4 bases from J; junction bases left unmatched: 6. From germline, CDR1 is MNHNS and CDR2 SASEGT. The CDR3 runs 14 residues. The CDR3 nucleotides read TGTGCCAGCAGAATGGGACAGCTATACAATGAGCAGTTCTTC. This gives the protein CASRMGQLYNEQFF.

This clonotype was picked up a small number of times. This chain uses TRBV19 with TRBJ1-2, with 8 bases matching TRBD1. Germline-derived CDR1 and CDR2 are LNHDA and SQIVND (reference sequence). V lost 7 bases, J lost 3 bases, and 10 bases stayed unmatched. The CDR3 spans 15 residues. In nucleotides, the CDR3 is TGTGCCAGTATGCCTGGGACAGGATTTGACTATGGCTACACCTTC. Translating it yields CASMPGTGFDYGYTF.

The chain employs TRBV4-1 and TRBJ2-3; 16 bases line up with TRBD2. CDR3 size: 18 residues. Germline lookup yields CDR1 MGHRA and CDR2 YSYEKL. Trimming at V came to 1 base and at J to 3 bases, leaving 4 bases not matched to a gene. The CDR3 region has the DNA TGCGCCAGCAGCCAAGGGCCGGGACTAGCGGGGGGGACAGATACGCAGTATTTT. Protein: CASSQGPGLAGGTDTQYF.